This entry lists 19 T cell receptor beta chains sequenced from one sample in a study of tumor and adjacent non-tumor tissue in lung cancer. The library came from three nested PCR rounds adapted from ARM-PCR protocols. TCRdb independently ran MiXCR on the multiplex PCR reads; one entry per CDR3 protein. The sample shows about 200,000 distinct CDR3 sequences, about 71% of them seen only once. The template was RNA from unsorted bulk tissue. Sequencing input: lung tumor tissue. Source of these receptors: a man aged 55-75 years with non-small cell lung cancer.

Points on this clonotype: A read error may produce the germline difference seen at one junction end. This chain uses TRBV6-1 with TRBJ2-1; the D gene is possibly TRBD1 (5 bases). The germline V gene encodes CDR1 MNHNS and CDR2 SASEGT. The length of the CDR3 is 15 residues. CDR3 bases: TGTGCCAACAGTGAAGTTGGGGCAGATTACAATGAGCAGTTCTTC. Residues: CANSEVGADYNEQFF.

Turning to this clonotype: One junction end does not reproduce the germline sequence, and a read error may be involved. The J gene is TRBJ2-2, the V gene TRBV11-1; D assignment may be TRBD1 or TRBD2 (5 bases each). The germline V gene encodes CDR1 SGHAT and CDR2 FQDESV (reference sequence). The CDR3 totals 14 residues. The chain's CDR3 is CPSSLAGPGGRLLF. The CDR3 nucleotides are TGTCCCAGCAGCTTAGCCGGACCTGGGGGAAGGCTGTTGTTT.

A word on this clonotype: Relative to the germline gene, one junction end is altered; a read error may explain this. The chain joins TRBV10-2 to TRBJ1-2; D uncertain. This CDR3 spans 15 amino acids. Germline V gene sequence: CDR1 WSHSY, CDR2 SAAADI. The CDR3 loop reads CASIESRTANYGYTF. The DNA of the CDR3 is TGCGCCAGCATTGAGTCTAGGACGGCGAATTATGGCTACACCTTC.

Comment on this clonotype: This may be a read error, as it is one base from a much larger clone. The CDR3 DNA reads TGCAGTGCTACAGGGACAGAGGCTAATGAAAAACTGTTTTTT. Its protein is CSATGTEANEKLFF. The genes are TRBV20-1 and TRBJ1-4; TRBD1 matches at 7 bases. The germline gives CDR1 DFQATT, CDR2 SNEGSKA (reference sequence). This CDR3 has 14 residues. Trimming took 4 bases from V and 3 from J; bases not matched to a gene: 5.

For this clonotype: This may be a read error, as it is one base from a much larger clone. CDR3 region: CATTSGSLETQYF. The CDR3 DNA is TGTGCCACGACTAGCGGGAGCTTGGAGACCCAGTACTTC. The J gene is TRBJ2-5, the V gene TRBV12-3 or TRBV12-4, with 12 positions matching TRBD2. This CDR3 has 13 residues. With V trimmed by 10 bases and J by 5 bases, 5 bases remained unmatched.

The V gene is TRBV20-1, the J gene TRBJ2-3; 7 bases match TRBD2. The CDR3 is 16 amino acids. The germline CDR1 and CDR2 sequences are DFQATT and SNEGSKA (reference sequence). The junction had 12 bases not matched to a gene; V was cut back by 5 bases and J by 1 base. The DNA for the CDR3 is TGCAGTGCTTGGGGGGAGGGACGAGGGGGCACAGATACGCAGTATTTT. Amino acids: CSAWGEGRGGTDTQYF.

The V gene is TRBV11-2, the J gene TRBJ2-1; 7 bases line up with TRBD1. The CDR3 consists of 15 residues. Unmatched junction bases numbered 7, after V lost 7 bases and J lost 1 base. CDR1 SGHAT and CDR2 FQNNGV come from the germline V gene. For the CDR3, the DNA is TGTGCCAGCAACTCTGGGACAGAGTCCTACAATGAGCAGTTCTTC. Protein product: CASNSGTESYNEQFF.

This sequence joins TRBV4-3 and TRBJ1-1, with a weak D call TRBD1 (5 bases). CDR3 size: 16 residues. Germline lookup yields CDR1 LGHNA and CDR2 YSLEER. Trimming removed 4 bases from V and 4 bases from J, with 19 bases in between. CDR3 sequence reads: CASSRLQEAGSTEAFF. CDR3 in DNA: TGCGCCAGCAGCCGACTACAGGAGGCTGGTAGCACTGAAGCTTTCTTT.

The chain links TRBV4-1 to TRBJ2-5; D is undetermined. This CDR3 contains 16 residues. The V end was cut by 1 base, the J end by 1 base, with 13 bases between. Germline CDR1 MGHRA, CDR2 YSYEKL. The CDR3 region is CASSQVVQLVQETQYF. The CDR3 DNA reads TGCGCCAGCAGCCAAGTCGTCCAGCTAGTCCAAGAGACCCAGTACTTC.

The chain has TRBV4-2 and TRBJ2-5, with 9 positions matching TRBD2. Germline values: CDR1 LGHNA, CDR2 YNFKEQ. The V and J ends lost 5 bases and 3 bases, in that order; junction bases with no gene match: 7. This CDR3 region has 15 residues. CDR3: CASSMSASGEETQYF. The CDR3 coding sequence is TGTGCCAGCAGCATGTCGGCTAGCGGGGAAGAGACCCAGTACTTC.

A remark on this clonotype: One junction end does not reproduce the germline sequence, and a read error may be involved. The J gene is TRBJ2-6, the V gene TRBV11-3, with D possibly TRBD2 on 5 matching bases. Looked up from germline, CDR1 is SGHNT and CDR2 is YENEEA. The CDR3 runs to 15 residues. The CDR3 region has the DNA TGTGCCAACAGCTTAGAGGGAATTGGGGCCAACGTCCTGACTTTC. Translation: CANSLEGIGANVLTF. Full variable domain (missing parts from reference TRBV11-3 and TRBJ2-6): EAGVVQSPRYKIIEKKQPVAFWCNPISGHNTLYWYLQNLGQGPELLIRYENEEAVDDSQLPKDRFSAERLKGVDSTLKIQPAELGDSAVYLCANSLEGIGANVLTFGAGSRLTVL.

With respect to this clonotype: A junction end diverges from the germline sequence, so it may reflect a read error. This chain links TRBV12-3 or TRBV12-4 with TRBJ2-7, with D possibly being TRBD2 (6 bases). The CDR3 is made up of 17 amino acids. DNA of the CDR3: TGTGCCAGCAGTCCCCGCGTCGGAGGGGAAAGCTCCTACGAGCGGTACTTC. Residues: CASSPRVGGESSYERYF.

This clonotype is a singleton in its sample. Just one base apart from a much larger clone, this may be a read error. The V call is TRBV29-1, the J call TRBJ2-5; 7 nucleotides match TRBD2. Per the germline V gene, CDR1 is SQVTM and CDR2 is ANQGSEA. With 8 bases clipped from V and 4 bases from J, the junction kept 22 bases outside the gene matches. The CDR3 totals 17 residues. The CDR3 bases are TGCAGCCATGGGGAGAGGAGCCTAGCGGAGCAAAGAGAGACCCAGTACTTC. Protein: CSHGERSLAEQRETQYF.

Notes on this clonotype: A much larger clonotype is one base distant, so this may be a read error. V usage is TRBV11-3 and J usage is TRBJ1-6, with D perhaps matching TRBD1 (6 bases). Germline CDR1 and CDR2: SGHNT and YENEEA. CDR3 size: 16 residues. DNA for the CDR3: TGTGCCAACAGCCCGACAATTGGACAGACTAATTCACCCCTCCACTTT. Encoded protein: CANSPTIGQTNSPLHF. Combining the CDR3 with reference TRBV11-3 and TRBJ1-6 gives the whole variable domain EAGVVQSPRYKIIEKKQPVAFWCNPISGHNTLYWYLQNLGQGPELLIRYENEEAVDDSQLPKDRFSAERLKGVDSTLKIQPAELGDSAVYLCANSPTIGQTNSPLHFGNGTRLTVT.

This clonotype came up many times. The CDR3 DNA sequence: TGTGCCAGCAGCTTAGATAGAGGGGTCCAAGAGACCCAGTACTTC. Translated: CASSLDRGVQETQYF. The gene calls are TRBV11-3 and TRBJ2-5; D is tentatively TRBD1 or TRBD2 (5 bases each). Germline CDR1 SGHNT, CDR2 YENEEA. The ends were cut back, 0 bases at V and 1 base at J, with 9 bases in the middle. CDR3 length: 15 residues.

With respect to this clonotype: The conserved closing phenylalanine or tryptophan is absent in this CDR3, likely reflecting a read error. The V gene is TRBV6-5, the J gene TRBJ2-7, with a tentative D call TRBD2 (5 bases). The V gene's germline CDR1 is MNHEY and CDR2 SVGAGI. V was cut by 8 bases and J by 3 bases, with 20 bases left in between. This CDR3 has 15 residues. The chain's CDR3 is CASGNEGVTRYEQYI. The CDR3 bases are TGTGCCAGCGGCAATGAGGGAGTCACCCGCTACGAGCAGTACATC.

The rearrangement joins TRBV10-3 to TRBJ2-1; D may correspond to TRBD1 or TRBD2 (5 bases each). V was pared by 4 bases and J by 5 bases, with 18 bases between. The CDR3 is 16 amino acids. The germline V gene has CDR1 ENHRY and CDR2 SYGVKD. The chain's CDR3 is CAISAGSGTLNNEQFF. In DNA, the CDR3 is TGTGCCATCAGTGCCGGGTCCGGGACCCTAAACAATGAGCAGTTCTTC.

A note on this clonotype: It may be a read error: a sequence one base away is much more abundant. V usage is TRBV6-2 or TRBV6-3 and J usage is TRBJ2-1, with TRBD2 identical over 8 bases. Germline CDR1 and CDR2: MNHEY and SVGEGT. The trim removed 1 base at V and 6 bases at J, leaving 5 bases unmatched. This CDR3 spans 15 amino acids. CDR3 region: CASSYFSGASNEQFF. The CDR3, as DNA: TGTGCCAGCAGTTACTTTAGCGGGGCAAGCAATGAGCAGTTCTTC.

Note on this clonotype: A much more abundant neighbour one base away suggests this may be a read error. The DNA for the CDR3 is TGTGCCAGCAGCTTGACCCCCAGCATAGATACGCAGTATTTT. Its translation: CASSLTPSIDTQYF. The chain links TRBV11-2 to TRBJ2-3; no clear D gene. Germline CDR1 and CDR2: SGHAT and FQNNGV. The CDR3 contains 14 residues. Full variable domain (rest looked up from reference TRBV11-2 and TRBJ2-3): EAGVAQSPRYKIIEKRQSVAFWCNPISGHATLYWYQQILGQGPKLLIQFQNNGVVDDSQLPKDRFSAERLKGVDSTLKIQPAKLEDSAVYLCASSLTPSIDTQYFGPGTRLTVL.